This TCR beta chain emerged from a study of Ad26.COV2.S vaccination and SARS-CoV-2 variants. Study as a whole: Once, or twice with 56 days between doses, Ad26.COV2.S was given intramuscularly.

Comment on this clone: Its antigen is not known.

J lost 4 bases, V lost 5 bases, and 2 bases had no gene match. Germline lookup yields CDR1 SNHLY and CDR2 FYNNEI. The CDR3 loop spans 14 amino acids. Overall study results and limits: Substantial breadth was reported for post-vaccination spike-specific CD8+ and CD4+ T cells. Possible underestimation of total T cell responses by the TCR breadth and depth analyses was noted.

Data came from immunoSEQ multiplex PCR; TCRdb stores just in-frame clones and leaves some out. The sample contains around 400,000 clones, around 82% of which appear only once. Treatment specified: about 20 received Ad26.COV2.S at low or high dose, single or two shots; 5 received placebo; per-sample allocation not given. Samples were taken on day 63 after the first vaccine or placebo injection. Whoever gave the sample was an adult aged 18-55 years in Boston. Sequencing was performed on peripheral blood, taken in a trial of Ad26.COV2.S vaccine versus placebo. The V call is TRBV2, the J call TRBJ2-3, with 11 bases matching TRBD2. The origin of this receptor is a person between 18 and 65 years old who received the Ad26.COV2.S COVID-19 vaccine or a placebo. CDR3 region: CASSISGGADTQYF. The DNA of the CDR3 is TGTGCCAGCAGTATTAGCGGGGGGGCAGATACGCAGTATTTT.